Listed below are T cell receptor beta chains from one sample, sequenced in a study of shared clonotypes between healthy human individuals. Profiling relied on immunoSEQ multiplex PCR, and the TCRdb table lists in-frame clones only, not all of them. The sample has roughly 500,000 clones; roughly 78% are singletons. The specimen sequenced was PBMCs. The origin of the receptors is a woman in her thirties or forties in good health. Some clones in this sample may be carry-over from other donors' samples. The CDR3 runs from the conserved cysteine through the conserved F or W. A D gene is named only where the DNA matches it firmly. Clone sizes are given selectively: once, few, many, or a class where the clone is expanded.

V,J,length,D,size,CDR3,DNA
TRBV5-4,TRBJ2-1,17,TRBD2,NA,CASSVPGLAGVYNEQFF,TGTGCCAGCAGCGTACCGGGACTAGCGGGAGTCTACAATGAGCAGTTCTTC
TRBV4-1,TRBJ1-2,15,NA,few,CASSQDETANYGYTF,TGCGCCAGCAGCCAAGATGAGACAGCTAACTATGGCTACACCTTC
TRBV27,TRBJ2-5,11,NA,NA,CASSPGMNLYF,TGTGCCAGCAGTCCCGGCATGAATTTGTACTTC
TRBV5-6,TRBJ1-2,14,TRBD1,NA,CASSRGQFNYGYTF,TGTGCCAGCAGCAGGGGACAGTTTAACTATGGCTACACCTTC
TRBV7-8,TRBJ2-3,20,TRBD2,NA,CASSLGRLARKPVSTDTQYF,TGTGCCAGCAGCTTAGGAAGACTAGCGAGAAAACCCGTAAGCACAGATACGCAGTATTTT
TRBV27,TRBJ1-2,13,TRBD1,few,CASSSRTGDGYTF,TGTGCCAGCAGCTCTCGGACAGGGGATGGCTACACCTTC
TRBV9,TRBJ2-1,16,TRBD2,NA,CASSVGAGAVYNEQFF,TGTGCCAGCAGCGTAGGGGCGGGAGCTGTCTACAATGAGCAGTTCTTC
TRBV2,TRBJ1-5,13,NA,few,CASSGTGDEPQHF,TGTGCCAGCAGCGGGACTGGTGACGAGCCCCAGCATTTT
TRBV23-1,TRBJ1-1,15,NA,few,CASRRGVGANTEAFF,TGCGCCAGCAGACGGGGCGTTGGGGCGAACACTGAAGCTTTCTTT
TRBV6-4,TRBJ2-1,14,NA,NA,CASSVDSQVDEQFF,TGTGCCAGCAGTGTGGACAGCCAGGTAGATGAGCAGTTCTTC
TRBV5-8,TRBJ2-1,14,NA,NA,CATLRDGAYNEQFF,TGTGCCACTCTTCGGGACGGGGCGTACAATGAGCAGTTCTTC
TRBV6-1,TRBJ2-7,13,TRBD1,NA,CASSKGQSYEQYF,TGTGCCAGCAGTAAGGGACAGTCCTACGAGCAGTACTTC
TRBV4-1,TRBJ1-5,16,NA,NA,CASSQAPREGNQPQHF,TGCGCCAGCAGCCAAGCCCCAAGGGAGGGAAATCAGCCCCAGCATTTT
TRBV5-4,TRBJ1-1,15,TRBD1,NA,CASSSYRGRDTEAFF,TGTGCCAGCAGCTCCTACAGGGGGCGCGACACTGAAGCTTTCTTT
TRBV7-2,TRBJ2-1,12,NA,once,CASRNPPVSQFF,TGTGCCAGCCGGAACCCCCCGGTGTCCCAGTTCTTC
TRBV7-9,TRBJ1-1,14,TRBD1,NA,CASSLRTGPTEAFF,TGTGCCAGCAGCCTGCGGACAGGGCCGACTGAAGCTTTCTTT
TRBV28,TRBJ2-5,16,TRBD1,NA,CASSAPTGTGRETQYF,TGTGCCAGCAGTGCGCCCACCGGGACAGGTCGGGAGACCCAGTACTTC
TRBV10-3,TRBJ2-2,14,NA,NA,CAIRTLKNTGELFF,TGTGCCATCAGGACGCTTAAGAACACCGGGGAGCTGTTTTTT
TRBV18,TRBJ2-1,16,NA,NA,CASSPPERASYNEQFF,TGTGCCAGCTCACCACCGGAGCGGGCCTCCTACAATGAGCAGTTCTTC
TRBV15,TRBJ2-7,13,NA,NA,CATSTGIQYEQYF,TGTGCCACCAGCACCGGGATCCAGTACGAGCAGTACTTC
TRBV5-1,TRBJ2-3,14,NA,NA,CASSPQPSTDTQYF,TGCGCCAGCAGCCCCCAGCCGAGCACAGATACGCAGTATTTT
TRBV4-2,TRBJ2-1,14,NA,NA,CASSQVGTGNEQFF,TGTGCCAGCAGCCAAGTGGGGACCGGGAATGAGCAGTTCTTC
TRBV5-5,TRBJ2-7,12,NA,NA,CASSMYPRDPLF,TGTGCCAGCAGCATGTATCCCCGGGACCCTCTATTC
TRBV28,TRBJ1-5,14,NA,NA,CASRMGLSNQPQHF,TGTGCCAGCAGGATGGGGCTTAGCAATCAGCCCCAGCATTTT